This T cell receptor beta chain was retrieved from a study of T cells in Graves' hyperthyroidism and ophthalmopathy. The investigators amplified TCR beta CDR3 regions from RNA transcripts. TCR CDR3 regions were first amplified by RT-PCR with HTBI primers. Each CDR3 protein gets one entry after TCRdb re-called the multiplex PCR reads with MiXCR. Of about 380,000 distinct CDR3 sequences listed, around 20% are singletons. CDR1 SGHKS and CDR2 YYEKEE come from the germline V gene (reference sequence). This CDR3 is 15 amino acids long. V lost 2 bases to trimming and J lost 4 bases, with 16 bases between them. Study-level points and caveats: Within blood appeared most thyroid clonotypes that had expanded above 0.001. Separation of ophthalmopathy from stable hyperthyroidism was achieved by a 13 V-J model.

This clonotype appeared many times. Its antigen is not known. Sequences were obtained from blood. J is TRBJ2-7 and V is TRBV5-5; tentative D call: TRBD2 (5 bases). The clonotype originates from a man in his late teens or twenties with Graves' ophthalmopathy. CDR3 DNA sequence: TGTGCCAGCAGCTTAACCGGGGATAAAGGATACGAGCAGTACTTC. Its translation is CASSLTGDKGYEQYF.